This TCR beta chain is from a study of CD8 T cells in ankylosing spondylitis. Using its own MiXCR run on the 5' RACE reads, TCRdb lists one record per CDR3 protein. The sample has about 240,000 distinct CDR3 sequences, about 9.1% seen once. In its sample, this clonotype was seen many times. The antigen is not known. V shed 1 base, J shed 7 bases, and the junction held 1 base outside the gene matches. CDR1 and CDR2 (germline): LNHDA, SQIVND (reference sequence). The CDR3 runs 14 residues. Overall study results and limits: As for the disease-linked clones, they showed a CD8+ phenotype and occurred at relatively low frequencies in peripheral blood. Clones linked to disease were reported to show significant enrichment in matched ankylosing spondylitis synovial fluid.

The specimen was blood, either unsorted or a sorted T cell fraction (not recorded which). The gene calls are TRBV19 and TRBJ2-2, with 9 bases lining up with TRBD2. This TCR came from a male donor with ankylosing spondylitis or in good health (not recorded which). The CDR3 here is CASSIGLAVGELFF. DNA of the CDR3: TGTGCCAGTAGTATAGGACTAGCGGTCGGGGAGCTGTTTTTT.